This passage covers 20 T cell receptor beta chains from one sample sequenced in a study of cytomegalovirus exposure and HLA in healthy donors. A multiplex PCR was run with 60 Vbeta primers and 13 Jbeta primers. Assay: immunoSEQ multiplex PCR; the TCRdb copy retains only in-frame clones and omits some. Among nearly 110,000 clones listed, roughly 73% were seen once. Sequencing input: PBMCs. Every receptor here comes from a man aged 35-49 years in good health and CMV-seronegative.

This clone has more than one count but fewer than ten. V usage is TRBV13 and J usage is TRBJ2-5; unclear D gene. The DNA end is more similar to TRBJ2-7, so the J call may be wrong. Per the germline V gene, CDR1 is PRHDT and CDR2 is FYEKMQ (reference sequence). CDR3 length equals 13 residues. CDR3 in DNA: TGTGCCAGCAGCTTATACGGTCCCTACGAGCAGTACTTC. This sequence encodes CASSLYGPYEQYF.

This chain connects TRBV5-6 to TRBJ1-5; D is perhaps TRBD1 (5 bases). The CDR3 spans 15 residues. V lost 4 bases and J 7 bases, leaving 18 bases between the germline ends. The germline gives CDR1 SGHDT, CDR2 YYEEEE. The CDR3 DNA reads as TGTGCCAGCAGCATGGTAGGGGTGTCGGGCCAGCCCCAGCATTTT. Translation gives CASSMVGVSGQPQHF.

The rearrangement uses TRBV7-2 and TRBJ2-7, with TRBD2 matching 8 bases. The germline V gene has CDR1 SGHTA and CDR2 FQGNSA. Trimming at V came to 1 base and at J to 4 bases, leaving 9 bases not matched to a gene. The CDR3 consists of 16 residues. The CDR3 here is CASSLVVGGAGYEQYF. The CDR3 DNA reads TGTGCCAGCAGCTTAGTTGTCGGGGGGGCCGGGTACGAGCAGTACTTC.

The rearrangement joins TRBV6-6 to TRBJ2-1, with TRBD1 matching over 7 bases. Unmatched junction bases numbered 4, after V lost 3 bases and J lost 5 bases. Germline V gene sequence: CDR1 MNHNY, CDR2 SVGAGI (reference sequence). The CDR3 has 14 amino acids. This chain's CDR3 is CASSYLDRDNEQFF. The CDR3 DNA reads TGTGCCAGCAGTTATTTAGACAGGGACAATGAGCAGTTCTTC.

On this clone itself: Sequence at one end of the junction differs from germline and may be a read error. The rearrangement uses TRBV29-1 and TRBJ1-4; 7 bases line up with TRBD1. Germline values: CDR1 SQVTM, CDR2 ANQGSEA. This CDR3 region has 13 residues. The CDR3 reads CSVKGQSNDKLFF. CDR3 sequence (DNA): TGCAGCGTAAAGGGACAGAGTAATGATAAACTGTTTTTT.

The chain recombines TRBV10-2 with TRBJ1-5; maybe TRBD1 (6 bases). V was trimmed by 4 bases and J by 6 bases, leaving 19 bases between them. The CDR3 totals 16 residues. Germline V gene lookup returns CDR1 WSHSY and CDR2 SAAADI. Here the CDR3 DNA reads TGCGCCAGCAGTGTAGTCGTTGGACAGCTGGGTCAGCCCCAGCATTTT. Translating gives CASSVVVGQLGQPQHF.

A word on this clone: A junction boundary mismatches the germline segment, possibly from a read error. The rearrangement uses TRBV5-1 and TRBJ2-3, with 9 bases fitting TRBD1. Germline CDR1 reads SGHRS; CDR2 reads YFSETQ. There are 14 residues in the CDR3. The CDR3 nucleotides are TGCGCCAGCAGCGCGGGACAGGGCACCGATACGCAGTATTTT. Its translation: CASSAGQGTDTQYF.

The DNA of the CDR3 is TGTGCCAGTAGCCTTATGACAGGCTCCTACGAGCAGTACTTC. This sequence encodes CASSLMTGSYEQYF. J is TRBJ2-7 and V is TRBV19; possible D gene TRBD1, 6 bases. Per germline, CDR1 LNHDA and CDR2 SQIVND (reference sequence). Trimming pared 6 bases from V and 0 bases from J, leaving 12 bases between. This CDR3 comprises 14 residues.

In its sample, this clone was seen a few times. The chain employs TRBV18 and TRBJ2-5; maybe TRBD2 (6 bases). V shed 5 bases and J shed 1 base, with 8 bases lying between them. CDR1 is KGHSH and CDR2 is LQKENI in the germline V gene. The CDR3 loop spans 13 amino acids. CDR3 sequence: CASSAGLQETQYF. The CDR3 DNA reads as TGTGCCAGCTCAGCGGGACTCCAAGAGACCCAGTACTTC.

V gene TRBV4-1 combines with J gene TRBJ1-2, with a possible D match to TRBD1 (6 bases). Trimming removed 1 base at V and 8 bases at J, with 14 bases between. CDR1 is MGHRA, CDR2 YSYEKL, per germline. The CDR3 is made up of 14 amino acids. CDR3 in DNA: TGCGCCAGCAGCCAAGTGGCGGGGGCGGGCGGCTACACCTTC. It is translated as CASSQVAGAGGYTF.

The genes are TRBV10-3 and TRBJ2-5; possibly TRBD1 for D (6 bases). This CDR3 contains 13 residues. Germline V gene lookup returns CDR1 ENHRY and CDR2 SYGVKD. Deletions cut 7 bases from V and 4 bases from J, with 13 bases between. Here the CDR3 DNA reads TGTGCCATCACCGAACGAGGGGGAGAGACCCAGTACTTC. Translation gives CAITERGGETQYF.

The rearrangement links TRBV7-3 to TRBJ2-3; possible D gene TRBD2, 5 bases. The V and J ends lost 3 bases and 0 bases respectively, with 7 bases between them. The CDR3 length is 14 residues. From germline, CDR1 is SGHTA and CDR2 FQGTGA. CDR3 residues: CASSFGGSTDTQYF. DNA of the CDR3: TGTGCCAGCAGCTTCGGCGGGAGCACAGATACGCAGTATTTT.

Turning to this clone: This specimen includes other DNA sequences encoding the same CDR3. The chain joins TRBV19 to TRBJ1-3; D not certain. The germline gives CDR1 LNHDA, CDR2 SQIVND (reference sequence). This CDR3 has 14 amino acids. Trimming took 1 base from V and 0 from J, leaving 4 bases between them. The CDR3 loop reads CASSIGSSGNTIYF. The DNA of the CDR3 is TGTGCCAGTAGTATAGGGAGCTCTGGAAACACCATATATTTT.

The J gene is TRBJ1-2, the V gene TRBV5-1; no reliable D call. V was clipped by 0 bases and J by 2 bases, with 8 bases between them. The CDR3 loop spans 14 amino acids. The germline gives CDR1 SGHRS, CDR2 YFSETQ. The CDR3 spells CASSLAPGNYGYTF. DNA of the CDR3: TGCGCCAGCAGCTTGGCCCCGGGGAACTATGGCTACACCTTC.

The genes are TRBV11-2 and TRBJ2-2, with 8 bases matching TRBD2. Per germline, CDR1 SGHAT and CDR2 FQNNGV. The trim removed 1 base at V and 3 bases at J, leaving 1 base unmatched. This CDR3 is 15 amino acids long. DNA of the CDR3: TGTGCCAGCAGCTTAGGCGGGGGGTACACCGGGGAGCTGTTTTTT. Translated: CASSLGGGYTGELFF. The full variable domain, with the rest looked up from reference TRBV11-2 and TRBJ2-2, is EAGVAQSPRYKIIEKRQSVAFWCNPISGHATLYWYQQILGQGPKLLIQFQNNGVVDDSQLPKDRFSAERLKGVDSTLKIQPAKLEDSAVYLCASSLGGGYTGELFFGEGSRLTVL.

Of note for this clone: Other DNA variants within this sample encode the same CDR3. The J gene is TRBJ2-7, the V gene TRBV7-7, with D tentatively TRBD1 (6 bases). The length of the CDR3 is 13 residues. Germline-derived CDR1 and CDR2 are SSHAT and FNYEAQ (reference sequence). The V gene lost 1 base and the J gene lost 3 bases, with 7 bases spanning the gap. In DNA, the CDR3 is TGTGCCAGCAGCTTAGGGACAGTCTACGAGCAGTACTTC. Encoded protein: CASSLGTVYEQYF.

This chain joins TRBV2 and TRBJ2-1, with D uncertain. Germline V gene sequence: CDR1 SNHLY, CDR2 FYNNEI. Deletions cut 4 bases from V and 8 bases from J, with 6 bases between. The CDR3 is 11 residues long. CDR3 nucleotide sequence: TGTGCCAGCAGTGTACGGTATGAGCAGTTCTTC. Its protein is CASSVRYEQFF. Full variable domain (outside the CDR3, taken from reference TRBV2 and TRBJ2-1): EPEVTQTPSHQVTQMGQEVILRCVPISNHLYFYWYRQILGQKVEFLVSFYNNEISEKSEIFDDQFSVERPDGSNFTLKIRSTKLEDSAMYFCASSVRYEQFFGPGTRLTVL.

CDR3 loop: CASSERVLGETQYF. The CDR3 bases are TGTGCCAGCAGTGAGCGGGTGCTGGGAGAGACCCAGTACTTC. The rearrangement uses TRBV6-1 and TRBJ2-5; the D gene is possibly TRBD2 (5 bases). CDR1 MNHNS and CDR2 SASEGT come from the germline V gene. This CDR3 is built from 14 residues. V dropped 3 bases and J dropped 4 bases, with 12 bases sitting between them.

The V call is TRBV15, the J call TRBJ2-5, with D perhaps TRBD1 or TRBD2 (5 bases each). The length of the CDR3 is 15 residues. From germline, CDR1 is LNHNV and CDR2 YYDKDF (reference sequence). Trimming took off 4 bases at V and 2 bases at J, with 14 bases between the two ends. CDR3 coding DNA: TGTGCCACCAGCAAAGACAGCGGTGGGCAAGAGACCCAGTACTTC. It yields the protein CATSKDSGGQETQYF.

V usage is TRBV15 and J usage is TRBJ1-4, with 7 bases aligning to TRBD1. V shed 0 bases and J 2 bases; nucleotides not matched to a gene: 3. Per the germline V gene, CDR1 is LNHNV and CDR2 is YYDKDF (reference sequence). CDR3 size: 16 residues. CDR3 nucleotide sequence: TGTGCCACCAGCAGAGAACTACAGGGGACTAATGAAAAACTGTTTTTT. Its protein is CATSRELQGTNEKLFF.